This T cell receptor beta chain is from a study of PD-1 blockade in classical Hodgkin lymphoma. V was trimmed by 2 bases and J by 8 bases, leaving 9 bases between them. CDR1 and CDR2 from the germline V gene are DFQATT and SNEGSKA (reference sequence). This CDR3 is built from 11 residues. Here immunoSEQ multiplex PCR was the method, and the copy in TCRdb shows in-frame clones only, minus some. The repertoire holds about 25,000 clones, 80% seen once, with 6.5% to 8% in the top ten. All trial patients relapsed after autologous stem cell transplantation. Whole-study results and caveats: Before treatment, complete responders showed about the same diversity as newly diagnosed patients. Newly diagnosed patients reportedly had lower baseline TCR diversity than healthy donors. Reasons behind the repertoire differences stay unclear, perhaps disease activity or earlier therapy. TCR diversity in CD4+, not CD8+, cells rose significantly by C4D1.

Worth noting for this clone: The antigen is not known.

The source material was peripheral blood mononuclear cells (PBMCs), sampled at baseline. The chain uses TRBV20-1 and TRBJ1-2; perhaps TRBD1 as D (5 bases). The sequence derives from a human donor with classical Hodgkin lymphoma. CDR3 coding DNA: TGCAGTGCTAGAAACGGGGGGGGCTACACCTTC. This sequence encodes CSARNGGGYTF.